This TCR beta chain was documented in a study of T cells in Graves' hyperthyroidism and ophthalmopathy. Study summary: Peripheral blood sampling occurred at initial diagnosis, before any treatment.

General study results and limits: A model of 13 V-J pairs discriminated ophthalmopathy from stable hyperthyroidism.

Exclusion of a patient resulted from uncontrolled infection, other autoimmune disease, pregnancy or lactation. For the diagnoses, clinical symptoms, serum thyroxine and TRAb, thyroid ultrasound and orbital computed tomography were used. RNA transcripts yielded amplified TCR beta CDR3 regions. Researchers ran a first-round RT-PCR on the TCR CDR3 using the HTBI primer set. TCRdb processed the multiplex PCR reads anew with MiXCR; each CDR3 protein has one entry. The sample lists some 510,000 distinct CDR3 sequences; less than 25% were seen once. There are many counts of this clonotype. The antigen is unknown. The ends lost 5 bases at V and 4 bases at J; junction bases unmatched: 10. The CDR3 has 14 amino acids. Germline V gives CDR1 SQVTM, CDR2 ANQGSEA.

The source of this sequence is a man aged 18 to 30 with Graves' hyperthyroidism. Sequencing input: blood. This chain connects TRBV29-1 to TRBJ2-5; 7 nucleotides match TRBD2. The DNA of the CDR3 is TGCAGCGTTTTCCAAGCGGGGCGCGGAGAGACCCAGTACTTC. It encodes CSVFQAGRGETQYF.